What follows is one T cell receptor (beta chain) and its context. Its target is unknown. The sample is drawn from a study of identical twins. Healthy Caucasians supplied all donations. Study findings and constraints: Analyses based on zero insertions could be partly confounded by invariant MAIT and iNKT cells.

TCRdb re-called the 5' RACE reads through MiXCR, storing one row per CDR3 protein. Found here are some 240,000 distinct CDR3 sequences, about 8% of them singletons; the top ten hold 2.5% to 3.5%. Germline V CDR1 and CDR2: MNHEY, SMNVEV (reference sequence). Trimming stripped 8 bases from V and 4 bases from J, with 14 bases between. CDR3 size: 14 residues. The same data also went into a second study, on yellow fever vaccine responses in identical twins. That work states: Twins' vaccine T cell responses were reported to seem partly convergent and partly personalized.

The rearrangement joins TRBV27 to TRBJ2-2; D might be TRBD2 (6 bases). This clonotype was obtained from a woman aged 18-30 years in good health. Input material: CD8+ T cells sorted from blood. The CDR3 spells CASGDSGPTGELFF. In DNA form, the CDR3 reads TGTGCCAGCGGGGACTCGGGGCCCACCGGGGAGCTGTTTTTT.